The 22 T cell receptor beta chains presented below share a single source sample, sequenced in a study of blood T cell repertoires in COVID-19 (dated by TCRdb to 2018 to 2021). Libraries were prepared through the immunoSEQ multiplex PCR assay. TCRdb's version of the immuneACCESS table is confined to in-frame rearrangements and falls short of the full clone set. An unresolved V gene accounts for under half of the shortfall where checked; the remainder is of unknown origin. Across this sample there are 100,000 to 150,000 clones, with approximately 90% seen only once. About 1.5% of the sample comes from the top ten. Sequenced material: peripheral blood. The source of these receptors is a human donor in a cohort sampled during active COVID-19.

The genes are TRBV6-5 and TRBJ1-5; 7 bases line up with TRBD1. This CDR3 has 15 amino acids. Germline V gene sequence: CDR1 MNHEY, CDR2 SVGAGI. With V trimmed by 5 bases and J by 2 bases, 6 bases remained unmatched. The CDR3 reads CASSLDRVGNQPQHF. CDR3 nucleotides: TGTGCCAGCAGTCTAGACAGGGTCGGCAATCAGCCCCAGCATTTT.

The rearrangement links TRBV7-6 to TRBJ2-7; 15 bases agree with TRBD2. V lost 4 bases and J lost 4; bases outside the gene matches: 11. The germline gives CDR1 SGHVS, CDR2 FNYEAQ. CDR3 size: 18 residues. The CDR3 nucleotides read TGTGCCAGCAGCTCGGGACTAGCGGGGGGAGACAGCAATTACGAGCAGTACTTC. Translation: CASSSGLAGGDSNYEQYF.

The rearrangement joins TRBV5-4 to TRBJ2-1; 10 nucleotides line up with TRBD1. The CDR3 extends over 14 amino acids. V lost 3 bases, J lost 7 bases, and 4 bases stayed unmatched. Germline lookup yields CDR1 SGHNT and CDR2 YYREEE (reference sequence). CDR3 amino acids: CASSSRDRGNEQFF. For the CDR3, the DNA is TGTGCCAGCAGCTCCCGGGACAGGGGTAATGAGCAGTTCTTC. Looking up the rest from reference TRBV5-4 and TRBJ2-1 gives the full variable domain: ETGVTQSPTHLIKTRGQQVTLRCSSQSGHNTVSWYQQALGQGPQFIFQYYREEENGRGNFPPRFSGLQFPNYSSELNVNALELDDSALYLCASSSRDRGNEQFFGPGTRLTVL.

The CDR3 protein is CASRRGGDTQYF. Here the CDR3 DNA reads TGTGCCAGCAGACGAGGGGGAGATACGCAGTATTTT. The rearrangement uses TRBV27 and TRBJ2-3; possible D gene TRBD1, 6 bases. The CDR3 is 12 residues long. Trimming cost V 6 bases and J 5 bases, with 9 bases left between them. Germline V lookup: CDR1 MNHEY, CDR2 SMNVEV (reference sequence).

This chain uses TRBV28 with TRBJ2-1; 10 nucleotides match TRBD2. This CDR3 is 15 amino acids long. V lost 4 bases to trimming and J lost 3 bases; unmatched junction nucleotides: 3. Germline assignment: CDR1 MDHEN and CDR2 SYDVKM. This chain's CDR3 is CASSSSGSFYNEQFF. CDR3 DNA: TGTGCCAGCAGTTCTAGCGGGAGCTTCTACAATGAGCAGTTCTTC.

The genes are TRBV18 and TRBJ2-1; 12 bases line up with TRBD2. The CDR3 extends over 20 amino acids. V was pared by 4 bases and J by 6 bases, with 19 bases of the junction left unmatched. Germline V lookup: CDR1 KGHSH, CDR2 LQKENI. This CDR3 is CASSHRLAGVDGTIGNEQFF. The DNA for the CDR3 is TGTGCCAGCTCACACAGACTAGCGGGAGTAGATGGGACAATCGGCAATGAGCAGTTCTTC.

The chain recombines TRBV9 with TRBJ1-1; 8 bases align to TRBD1. Looked up from germline, CDR1 is SGDLS and CDR2 is YYNGEE. With 3 bases clipped from V and 1 base from J, the junction kept 2 bases outside the gene matches. This CDR3 is 14 amino acids long. The CDR3 is CASSATGANTEAFF. The CDR3 DNA is TGTGCCAGCAGCGCGACAGGGGCGAACACTGAAGCTTTCTTT.

Notes on this clone: This specimen includes other DNA sequences encoding the same CDR3. This chain connects TRBV2 to TRBJ2-3; 9 bases agree with TRBD2. Germline V gene lookup returns CDR1 SNHLY and CDR2 FYNNEI. The CDR3 loop spans 17 amino acids. J was trimmed by 0 bases and V by 2 bases; bases with no gene match: 6. The CDR3 coding sequence is TGTGCCAGCAGTGAACGGAGCGGGAGGCCTAGCACAGATACGCAGTATTTT. Protein sequence: CASSERSGRPSTDTQYF.

This chain joins TRBV7-9 and TRBJ2-3; 7 bases map to TRBD1. Germline-derived CDR1 and CDR2 are SEHNR and FQNEAQ (reference sequence). With V trimmed by 5 bases and J by 4 bases, 12 bases remained unmatched. This CDR3 has 16 residues. CDR3 nucleotides: TGTGCCAGCAGCGGGGAAAGACAGGGCGAGCCAGATACGCAGTATTTT. Amino acids: CASSGERQGEPDTQYF.

The chain carries TRBV2 and TRBJ2-1; a possible D gene is TRBD2 (5 bases). The V and J ends lost 3 bases and 5 bases respectively, with 26 bases between them. There are 19 residues in the CDR3. Germline V gives CDR1 SNHLY, CDR2 FYNNEI. CDR3 nucleotide sequence: TGTGCCAGCAGTGAGATTCCCAAGAGGGTGTCCTCGCGGGACAATGAGCAGTTCTTC. As protein: CASSEIPKRVSSRDNEQFF.

This chain uses TRBV10-3 with TRBJ2-7, with D possibly matching TRBD1 (6 bases). Trimming shortened V by 2 bases and J by 3 bases, and 17 bases separated the two germline ends. Germline CDR1 is ENHRY and CDR2 is SYGVKD. This CDR3 has 16 residues. The CDR3 loop reads CAISEGDLGHHYEQYF. The CDR3 DNA is TGTGCCATCAGTGAGGGGGATCTGGGACACCACTACGAGCAGTACTTC.

The chain combines TRBV6-5 with TRBJ1-2; the match to TRBD1 covers 7 bases. With 7 bases clipped from V and 2 bases from J, the junction kept 4 bases outside the gene matches. Germline V gene sequence: CDR1 MNHEY, CDR2 SVGAGI. This CDR3 contains 13 residues. DNA for the CDR3: TGTGCCAGCACCTTGGACAGGAACTATGGCTACACCTTC. Protein sequence: CASTLDRNYGYTF.

DNA for the CDR3: TGTGCCAGCAGCGGCGCGGGAGCCAAAAACATTCAGTACTTC. Amino acids: CASSGAGAKNIQYF. This rearrangement joins TRBV9 to TRBJ2-4, with a possible D match to TRBD2 (5 bases). The germline gives CDR1 SGDLS, CDR2 YYNGEE. This CDR3 is 14 amino acids long. Between the trimmed V and J ends, which lost 3 bases and 0 bases, there was a span of 7 bases.

This sequence joins TRBV23-1 and TRBJ2-3; tentative D call: TRBD1 (6 bases). Being an ORF, TRBV23-1 has a function that is uncertain. This CDR3 is 18 amino acids long. V dropped 0 bases and J dropped 0 bases, with 16 bases sitting between them. The CDR3 DNA reads TGCGCCAGCAGTCAATCCGGACGCAGGGGATCTAGCACAGATACGCAGTATTTT. Its translation: CASSQSGRRGSSTDTQYF.

V and J are TRBV9 and TRBJ2-5; TRBD1 might be the D (6 bases). CDR3 length: 17 residues. The germline V gene encodes CDR1 SGDLS and CDR2 YYNGEE. The V gene lost 0 bases and the J gene lost 5 bases, with 20 bases spanning the gap. CDR3 region: CASSVGVLAGVGETQYF. The CDR3 DNA is TGTGCCAGCAGCGTAGGGGTGTTGGCAGGGGTTGGGGAGACCCAGTACTTC.

The rearrangement links TRBV29-1 to TRBJ2-3; 7 bases are shared with TRBD2. The CDR3 has 14 amino acids. Germline-derived CDR1 and CDR2 are SQVTM and ANQGSEA. Trimming at V came to 3 bases and at J to 1 base, leaving 4 bases not matched to a gene. CDR3: CSVEGGSGTDTQYF. The CDR3 bases are TGCAGCGTTGAGGGCGGGAGTGGCACAGATACGCAGTATTTT.

The J gene is TRBJ1-6, the V gene TRBV2, with D unresolved. Germline CDR1 SNHLY, CDR2 FYNNEI. This CDR3 has 15 residues. V lost 0 bases, J lost 13 bases, and 16 bases lay in between. The CDR3 DNA sequence: TGTGCCAGCAGTGAAGCGCTCAGTAACCGCCGTCCCCTCCACTTT. This translates into CASSEALSNRRPLHF.

The genes are TRBV30 and TRBJ1-2; the match to TRBD1 covers 9 bases. The germline V gene has CDR1 GTSNPN and CDR2 SVGIG (reference sequence). Trimming removed 7 bases from V and 0 bases from J; junction bases left unmatched: 12. The CDR3 contains 16 residues. The CDR3 DNA is TGTGCCTCACCCTCTGACAGGGGGGGAGCTAACTATGGCTACACCTTC. It is translated as CASPSDRGGANYGYTF.

J is TRBJ2-7 and V is TRBV10-2, with 12 positions matching TRBD1. CDR1 and CDR2 from the germline V gene are WSHSY and SAAADI. Unmatched junction bases numbered 3, after V lost 6 bases and J lost 6 bases. The CDR3 has 13 residues. CDR3 protein: CASSPGQGAEQYF. In DNA form, the CDR3 reads TGCGCCAGCAGCCCGGGACAGGGGGCCGAGCAGTACTTC.

V gene TRBV6-5 combines with J gene TRBJ1-1; no firm D call. The germline V gene has CDR1 MNHEY and CDR2 SVGAGI. This CDR3 has 14 amino acids. The V end lost 2 bases, the J end lost 5 bases, and 12 bases lay between the germline ends. CDR3 region: CASSYQRTRTEAFF. DNA of the CDR3: TGTGCCAGCAGTTACCAGCGAACGAGAACTGAAGCTTTCTTT.

The chain links TRBV2 to TRBJ1-2; possibly TRBD1 for D (5 bases). The CDR3 has 14 amino acids. Per germline, CDR1 SNHLY and CDR2 FYNNEI. V was pared by 5 bases and J by 4 bases, with 14 bases between. CDR3 coding DNA: TGTGCCAGCAGTCGAGAGGCGGGGGTCTATGGCTACACCTTC. Translating it yields CASSREAGVYGYTF.

This chain joins TRBV7-2 and TRBJ2-1; 8 bases match TRBD1. The V gene's germline CDR1 is SGHTA and CDR2 FQGNSA. The CDR3 is made up of 16 amino acids. V shed 7 bases, J shed 4 bases, and the junction held 12 bases outside the gene matches. The CDR3 DNA reads TGTGCCAGCACCCAGACAGGGGTCACCCTATACAATGAGCAGTTCTTC. The encoded protein is CASTQTGVTLYNEQFF.